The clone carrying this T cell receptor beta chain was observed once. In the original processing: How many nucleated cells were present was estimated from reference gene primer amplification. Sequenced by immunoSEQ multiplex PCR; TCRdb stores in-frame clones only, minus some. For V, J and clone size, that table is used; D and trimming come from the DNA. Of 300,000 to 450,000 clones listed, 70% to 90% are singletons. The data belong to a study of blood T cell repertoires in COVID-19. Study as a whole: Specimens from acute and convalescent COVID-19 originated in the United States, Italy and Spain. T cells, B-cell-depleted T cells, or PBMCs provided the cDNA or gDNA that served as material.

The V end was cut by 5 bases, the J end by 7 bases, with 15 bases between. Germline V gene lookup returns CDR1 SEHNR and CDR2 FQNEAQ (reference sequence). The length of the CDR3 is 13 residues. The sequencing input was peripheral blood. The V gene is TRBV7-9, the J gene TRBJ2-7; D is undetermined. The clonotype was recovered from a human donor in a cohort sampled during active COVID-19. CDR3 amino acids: CASSPLGPEEQYF. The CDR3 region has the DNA TGTGCCAGCAGCCCCCTTGGGCCTGAAGAGCAGTACTTC.